This TCR beta chain was observed in a study of identical twins. General study results and limits: Invariant MAIT and iNKT cells may have partly biased zero-insertion analyses.

Via MiXCR, TCRdb re-called the 5' RACE reads, giving one row per CDR3 protein. This table has roughly 690,000 distinct CDR3 sequences, 21% appearing once. This clonotype has ten or more counts. Its antigen is undetermined. There are 15 residues in the CDR3. V lost 6 bases and J lost 6; bases outside the gene matches: 11. Per the germline V gene, CDR1 is MNHEY and CDR2 is SMNVEV (reference sequence). The sample was also linked to a second study, of T cells expressing NK-cell markers. From that paper: HCMV seropositivity characterized seven of the eight sequenced donors, and seronegativity one. Sorting of alpha-beta TCR T cells alone was achieved in several experiments with an anti-gamma-delta TCR antibody. HCMV specificity of expanded NKG2C+ T cell clones remained unclear.

The V gene is TRBV27, the J gene TRBJ2-7, with 10 bases identical to TRBD2. The sequenced material came from PBMCs. The clonotype originates from a young woman in good health. The CDR3, as DNA: TGTGCCAGCAGACCCCTAGCGGGAGCAGAGCTCGAGCAGTACTTC. Its translation is CASRPLAGAELEQYF.